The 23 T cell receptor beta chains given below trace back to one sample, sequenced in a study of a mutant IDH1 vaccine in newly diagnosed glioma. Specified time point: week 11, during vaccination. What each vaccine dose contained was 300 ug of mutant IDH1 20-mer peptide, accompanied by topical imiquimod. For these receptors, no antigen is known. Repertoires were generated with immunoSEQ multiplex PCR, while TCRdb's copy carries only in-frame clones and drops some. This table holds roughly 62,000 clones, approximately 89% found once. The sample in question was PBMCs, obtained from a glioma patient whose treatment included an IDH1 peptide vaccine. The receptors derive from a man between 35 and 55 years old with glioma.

The CDR3 nucleotides read TGTGCCACAGGGTTTTATTCACCCCTCCACTTT. Translation gives CATGFYSPLHF. J is TRBJ1-6 and V is TRBV19; perhaps TRBD1 as D (5 bases). V shed 10 bases and J shed 8 bases, with 9 bases lying between them. Germline assignment: CDR1 LNHDA and CDR2 SQIVND (reference sequence). This CDR3 is built from 11 residues.

CDR3 bases: TGTGCCAGCAGGCTAGCGGTTCTTACCTACGAGCAGTACTTC. Encoded protein: CASRLAVLTYEQYF. This sequence joins TRBV7-2 and TRBJ2-7, with 7 bases matching TRBD2. V shed 6 bases and J 2 bases; nucleotides not matched to a gene: 7. The germline V gene encodes CDR1 SGHTA and CDR2 FQGNSA. The CDR3 loop spans 14 amino acids.

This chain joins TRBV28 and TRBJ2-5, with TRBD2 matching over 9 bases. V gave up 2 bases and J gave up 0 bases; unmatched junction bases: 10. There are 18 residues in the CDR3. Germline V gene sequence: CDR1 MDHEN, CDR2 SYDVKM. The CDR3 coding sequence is TGTGCCAGCAGTTTAAGGAGGGCGGGGGGGCCTCACCAAGAGACCCAGTACTTC. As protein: CASSLRRAGGPHQETQYF.

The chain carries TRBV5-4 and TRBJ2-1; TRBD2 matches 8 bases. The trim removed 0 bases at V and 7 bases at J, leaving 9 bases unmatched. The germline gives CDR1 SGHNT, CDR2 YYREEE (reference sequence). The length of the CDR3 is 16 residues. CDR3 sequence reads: CASSLAEAGALNEQFF. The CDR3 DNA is TGTGCCAGCAGCTTGGCCGAAGCGGGAGCGTTAAATGAGCAGTTCTTC.

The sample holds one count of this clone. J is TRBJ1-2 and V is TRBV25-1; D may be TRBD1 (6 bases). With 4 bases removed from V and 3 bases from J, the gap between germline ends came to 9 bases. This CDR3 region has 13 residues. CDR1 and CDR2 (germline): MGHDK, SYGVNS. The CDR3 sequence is CASSGTAYYGYTF. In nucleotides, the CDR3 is TGTGCCAGCAGTGGGACAGCATACTATGGCTACACCTTC.

CDR3 in DNA: TGTGCCAGCAGTTACAAAAGGACAGGGGGCGGCTATGGCTACACCTTC. This gives the protein CASSYKRTGGGYGYTF. V gene TRBV6-5 combines with J gene TRBJ1-2, with 11 nucleotides matching TRBD1. V shed 2 bases, J shed 4 bases, and the junction held 6 bases outside the gene matches. CDR1 MNHEY and CDR2 SVGAGI come from the germline V gene. The CDR3 is 16 amino acids.

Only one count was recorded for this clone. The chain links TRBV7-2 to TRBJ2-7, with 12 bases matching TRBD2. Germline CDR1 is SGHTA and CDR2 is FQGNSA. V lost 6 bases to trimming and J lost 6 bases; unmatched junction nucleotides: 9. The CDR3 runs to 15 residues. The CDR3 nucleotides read TGTGCCAGCAGTTCGACTAGCGGGAGCCCCCTCGAGCAGTACTTC. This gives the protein CASSSTSGSPLEQYF. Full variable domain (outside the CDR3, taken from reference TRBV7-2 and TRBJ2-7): GAGVSQSPSNKVTEKGKDVELRCDPISGHTALYWYRQSLGQGLEFLIYFQGNSAPDKSGLPSDRFSAERTGGSVSTLTIQRTQQEDSAVYLCASSSTSGSPLEQYFGPGTRLTVT.

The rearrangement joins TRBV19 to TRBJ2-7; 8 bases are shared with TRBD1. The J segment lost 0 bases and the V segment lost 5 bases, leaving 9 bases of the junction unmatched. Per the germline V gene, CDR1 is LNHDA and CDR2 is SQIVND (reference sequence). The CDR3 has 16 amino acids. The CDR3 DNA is TGTGCCAGTAGTCTAGGGACAGGCGTTCTCTCCTACGAGCAGTACTTC. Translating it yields CASSLGTGVLSYEQYF.

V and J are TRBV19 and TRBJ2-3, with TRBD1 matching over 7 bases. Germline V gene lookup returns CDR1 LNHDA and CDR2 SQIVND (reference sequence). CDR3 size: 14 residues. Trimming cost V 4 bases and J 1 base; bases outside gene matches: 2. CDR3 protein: CASSNRGRTDTQYF. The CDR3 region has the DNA TGTGCCAGTAGTAACAGGGGCCGCACAGATACGCAGTATTTT.

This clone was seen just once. CDR3 protein: CSVQRGETQYF. CDR3 DNA: TGCAGCGTTCAAAGGGGAGAGACCCAGTACTTC. This chain connects TRBV29-1 to TRBJ2-5; D is perhaps TRBD1 (5 bases). The V end was cut by 5 bases, the J end by 4 bases, with 8 bases between. Germline V CDR1 and CDR2: SQVTM, ANQGSEA. This CDR3 is 11 amino acids long.

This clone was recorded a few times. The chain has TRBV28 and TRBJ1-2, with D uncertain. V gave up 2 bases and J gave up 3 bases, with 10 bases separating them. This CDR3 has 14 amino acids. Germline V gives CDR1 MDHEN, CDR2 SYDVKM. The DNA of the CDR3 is TGTGCCAGCAGTTTAGACCCGAGAGACTATGGCTACACCTTC. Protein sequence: CASSLDPRDYGYTF.

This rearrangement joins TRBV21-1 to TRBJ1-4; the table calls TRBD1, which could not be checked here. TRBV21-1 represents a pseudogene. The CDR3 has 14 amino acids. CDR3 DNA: TGTGCCAGCAGCTTACGGGACAGTACTATGAAACTGTTTTTT. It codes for CASSLRDSTMKLFF.

The chain's CDR3 is CAWRRVANEKLFF. The CDR3 DNA reads TGTGCCTGGAGGCGTGTGGCTAATGAAAAACTGTTTTTT. This chain connects TRBV30 to TRBJ1-4; D gene uncertain. This CDR3 contains 13 residues. Germline CDR1 reads GTSNPN; CDR2 reads SVGIG (reference sequence). Trimming removed 3 bases from V and 3 bases from J, with 8 bases in between.

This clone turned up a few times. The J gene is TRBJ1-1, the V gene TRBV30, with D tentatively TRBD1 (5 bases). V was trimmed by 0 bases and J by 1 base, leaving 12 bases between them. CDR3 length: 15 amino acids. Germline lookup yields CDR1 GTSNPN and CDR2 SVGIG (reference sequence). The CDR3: CAWSVLTRANTEAFF. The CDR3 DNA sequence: TGTGCCTGGAGTGTACTGACCAGGGCGAACACTGAAGCTTTCTTT.

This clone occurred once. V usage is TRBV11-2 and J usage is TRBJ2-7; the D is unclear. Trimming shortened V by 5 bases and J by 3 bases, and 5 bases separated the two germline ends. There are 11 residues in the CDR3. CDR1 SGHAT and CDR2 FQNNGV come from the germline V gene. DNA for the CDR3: TGTGCCAGCAGCGCGGTCTACGAGCAGTACTTC. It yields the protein CASSAVYEQYF.

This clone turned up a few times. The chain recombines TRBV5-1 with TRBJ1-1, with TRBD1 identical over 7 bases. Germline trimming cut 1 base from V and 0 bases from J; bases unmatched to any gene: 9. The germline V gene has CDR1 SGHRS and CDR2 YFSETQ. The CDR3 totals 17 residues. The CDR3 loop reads CASSLIRDSLMNTEAFF. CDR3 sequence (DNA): TGCGCCAGCAGCTTGATCCGGGACAGCCTAATGAACACTGAAGCTTTCTTT.

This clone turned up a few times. Written as DNA, the CDR3 is TGTGCCAGCAGCCTTACTAGCGACAACACCGGGGAGCTGTTTTTT. Protein product: CASSLTSDNTGELFF. This chain connects TRBV4-2 to TRBJ2-2; 7 bases fit TRBD2. Germline V CDR1 and CDR2: LGHNA, YNFKEQ. Unmatched junction bases numbered 4, after V lost 4 bases and J lost 2 bases. This CDR3 has 15 amino acids.

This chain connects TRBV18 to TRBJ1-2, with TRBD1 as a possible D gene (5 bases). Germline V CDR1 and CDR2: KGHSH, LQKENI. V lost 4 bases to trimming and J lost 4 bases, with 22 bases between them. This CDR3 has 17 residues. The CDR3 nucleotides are TGTGCCAGCTCACTAGACGGGGGAGGCCCTCTCGGCTATGGCTACACCTTC. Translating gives CASSLDGGGPLGYGYTF.

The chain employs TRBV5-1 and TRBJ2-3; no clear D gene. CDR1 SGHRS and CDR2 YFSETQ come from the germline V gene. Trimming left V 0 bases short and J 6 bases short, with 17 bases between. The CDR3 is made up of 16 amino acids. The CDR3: CASSLDGLGAADTQYF. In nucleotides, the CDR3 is TGCGCCAGCAGCTTGGACGGGTTGGGCGCAGCTGATACGCAGTATTTT.

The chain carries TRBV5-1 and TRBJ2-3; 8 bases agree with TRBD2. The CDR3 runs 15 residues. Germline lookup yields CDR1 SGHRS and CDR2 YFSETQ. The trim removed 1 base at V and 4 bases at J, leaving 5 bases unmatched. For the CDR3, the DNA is TGCGCCAGCAGCTTGTCGGGGGGGGCCCCAGATACGCAGTATTTT. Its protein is CASSLSGGAPDTQYF.

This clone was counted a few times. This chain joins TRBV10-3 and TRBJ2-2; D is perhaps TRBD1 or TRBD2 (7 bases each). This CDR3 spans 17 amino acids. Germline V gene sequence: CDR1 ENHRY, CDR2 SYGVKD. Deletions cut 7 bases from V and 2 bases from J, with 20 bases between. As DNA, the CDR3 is TGTGCCATCACCTCCAGAGGGAGGGGGCCTAACACCGGGGAGCTGTTTTTT. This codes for CAITSRGRGPNTGELFF.

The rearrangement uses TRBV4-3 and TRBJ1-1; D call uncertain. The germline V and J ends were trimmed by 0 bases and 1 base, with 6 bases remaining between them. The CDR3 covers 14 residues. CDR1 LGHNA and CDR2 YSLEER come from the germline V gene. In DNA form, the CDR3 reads TGCGCCAGCAGCCAAGAATGGGGGAACACTGAAGCTTTCTTT. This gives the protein CASSQEWGNTEAFF.

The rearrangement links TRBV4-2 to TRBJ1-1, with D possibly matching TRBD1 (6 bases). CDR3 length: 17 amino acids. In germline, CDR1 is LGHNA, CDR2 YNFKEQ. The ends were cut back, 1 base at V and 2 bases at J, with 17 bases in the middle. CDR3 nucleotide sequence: TGTGCCAGCAGCCAAGTTCCCTCCGGGACACCTAACACTGAAGCTTTCTTT. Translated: CASSQVPSGTPNTEAFF.